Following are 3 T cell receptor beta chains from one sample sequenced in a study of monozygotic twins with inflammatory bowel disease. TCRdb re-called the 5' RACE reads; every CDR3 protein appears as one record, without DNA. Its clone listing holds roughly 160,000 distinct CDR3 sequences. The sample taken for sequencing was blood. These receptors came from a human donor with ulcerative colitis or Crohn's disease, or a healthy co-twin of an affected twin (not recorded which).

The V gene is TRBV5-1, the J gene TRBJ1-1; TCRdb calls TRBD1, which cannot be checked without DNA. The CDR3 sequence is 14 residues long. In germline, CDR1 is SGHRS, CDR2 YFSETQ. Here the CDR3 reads CASSSWTGEGEAFF.

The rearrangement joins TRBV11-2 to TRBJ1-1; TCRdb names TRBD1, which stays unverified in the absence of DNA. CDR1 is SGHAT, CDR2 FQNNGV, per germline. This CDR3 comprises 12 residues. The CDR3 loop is CASSLTGTEAFF.

The CDR3 is CASSPPQYQETQYF. The chain has TRBV5-1 and TRBJ2-5; absent DNA, TCRdb's TRBD1 call cannot be checked. The germline CDR1 and CDR2 sequences are SGHRS and YFSETQ. This CDR3 comprises 14 residues.